These T cell receptor beta chains were read from a single sample in a study of blood T cell repertoires in COVID-19. Sequencing used immunoSEQ multiplex PCR; TCRdb keeps in-frame clones, though not all of them. This table has approximately 200,000 clones, around 86% appearing once. The material sequenced was peripheral blood. The receptor set was obtained from a woman aged 25 to 39 with active or convalescent COVID-19. Both conserved end residues are part of each CDR3. The order of the fields is D gene, J gene, clone size, V gene, CDR3 protein, CDR3 DNA. The D gene is left open where the match is weak. Part of the rows lack a size; the others show once, few, many or a class for expanded clones.

>TRBD2|TRBJ2-1|-|TRBV7-6
CASSPPGSGRFGQFF
TGTGCCAGCAGCCCCCCGGGTAGCGGGAGATTCGGGCAGTTCTTC
>TRBD1|TRBJ1-3|-|TRBV5-6
CASSRGQLGNTIYF
TGTGCCAGCAGCCGGGGACAGCTTGGAAACACCATATATTTT
>TRBD2|TRBJ2-7|-|TRBV27
CASSLRLAAYEQYF
TGTGCCAGCAGTTTAAGACTAGCGGCGTACGAGCAGTACTTC
>-|TRBJ1-1|-|TRBV30
CAWRSGFGTQAFF
TGTGCCTGGAGGTCAGGGTTCGGGACACAAGCTTTCTTT
>TRBD1|TRBJ2-1|-|TRBV9
CASSGGVQGADEQFF
TGTGCCAGCAGCGGTGGGGTACAGGGGGCGGATGAGCAGTTCTTC
>-|TRBJ1-1|few|TRBV3-1/TRBV3-2
CASSHVGRGTEAFF
TGTGCCAGCAGCCACGTAGGAAGGGGCACTGAAGCTTTCTTT
>-|TRBJ2-7|-|TRBV12-1
CASSPYWETFSYEQYF
TGTGCCAGCAGCCCCTATTGGGAGACCTTCTCCTACGAGCAGTACTTC
>-|TRBJ2-7|once|TRBV9
CASSARWGDYEQYF
TGTGCCAGCAGCGCCCGGTGGGGGGACTACGAGCAGTACTTC
>-|TRBJ1-1|-|TRBV6-5
CASGGVRLGTEAFF
TGTGCCAGCGGAGGGGTAAGGCTTGGGACTGAAGCTTTCTTT
>-|TRBJ1-5|-|TRBV19
CASSISLYSNQPQHF
TGTGCCAGTAGTATCAGTTTGTATAGCAATCAGCCCCAGCATTTT
>-|TRBJ1-1|-|TRBV5-4
CASSLIPAGSGAFF
TGTGCCAGCAGCTTGATACCCGCAGGGTCTGGGGCTTTCTTT
>-|TRBJ1-2|-|TRBV28
CASSSDYGYTF
TGTGCCAGCAGTTCGGACTATGGCTACACCTTC
>-|TRBJ2-3|-|TRBV29-1
CSALPTPQSTDTQYF
TGCAGCGCACTCCCGACACCTCAAAGCACAGATACGCAGTATTTT
>-|TRBJ2-1|-|TRBV6-1
CASSDPPSDNEQFF
TGTGCCAGCAGTGACCCCCCGTCCGACAATGAGCAGTTCTTC
>-|TRBJ2-5|-|TRBV19
CASSIVGAKETQYF
TGTGCCAGTAGTATAGTTGGGGCCAAAGAGACCCAGTACTTC
>TRBD1|TRBJ2-7|-|TRBV6-2/TRBV6-3
CASSYVSGQGALGLWEQYF
TGTGCCAGCAGTTATGTATCGGGACAGGGGGCGCTCGGACTATGGGAGCAGTACTTC
>TRBD1|TRBJ2-1|few|TRBV6-5
CASRQDRGWDEQFF
TGTGCCAGCAGGCAGGACAGGGGGTGGGATGAGCAGTTCTTC
>TRBD1|TRBJ1-1|-|TRBV5-1
CASSLGLTGATEAFF
TGCGCCAGCAGCTTGGGTTTGACAGGGGCGACTGAAGCTTTCTTT
>TRBD1|TRBJ1-2|few|TRBV9
CASSGTGGTPNYGYTF
TGTGCCAGCAGTGGGACAGGGGGGACCCCCAACTATGGCTACACCTTC